Listed below are T cell receptor beta chains from one sample, sequenced in a study of T cells in Graves' hyperthyroidism and ophthalmopathy. TCRdb analysed the multiplex PCR reads with MiXCR anew, one entry per CDR3 protein. This repertoire shows roughly 400,000 distinct CDR3 sequences, approximately 25% found once; its top ten account for around four fifths. Material for sequencing was blood. These TCRs come from a man aged 50-60 years with Graves' hyperthyroidism. CDR3s include the opening cysteine and the closing phenylalanine or tryptophan. A D gene is named only where the DNA matches it firmly. Clone size appears in some rows only: once, few, many, or a class for an expanded clone.

J gene: TRBJ1-2; V gene: TRBV12-3/TRBV12-4; clone size: few; D gene: NA; CDR3 protein: CASSLGGQRNYGYTF; CDR3 DNA: TGTGCCAGCAGTTTAGGGGGGCAACGAAACTATGGCTACACCTTC
J gene: TRBJ2-1; V gene: TRBV6-2/TRBV6-3; clone size: NA; D gene: NA; CDR3 protein: CASSYTPFSYNEQFF; CDR3 DNA: TGTGCCAGCAGTTACACTCCGTTCAGCTACAATGAGCAGTTCTTC
J gene: TRBJ2-7; V gene: TRBV28; clone size: NA; D gene: TRBD2; CDR3 protein: CASSFGIAGERDYEQYF; CDR3 DNA: TGTGCCAGCAGTTTCGGGATAGCGGGAGAACGGGACTACGAGCAGTACTTC
J gene: TRBJ2-1; V gene: TRBV6-9; clone size: few; D gene: TRBD2; CDR3 protein: CASRPSGRNYNEQFF; CDR3 DNA: TGTGCCAGCCGACCTAGCGGGAGGAATTACAATGAGCAGTTCTTC
J gene: TRBJ2-1; V gene: TRBV10-1; clone size: few; D gene: TRBD2; CDR3 protein: CASSDAGGPGEQFF; CDR3 DNA: TGCGCCAGCAGTGATGCGGGAGGGCCAGGTGAGCAGTTCTTC
J gene: TRBJ2-1; V gene: TRBV11-2; clone size: many; D gene: NA; CDR3 protein: CASSLHPENEQFF; CDR3 DNA: TGTGCCAGCAGCTTACACCCTGAGAATGAGCAGTTCTTC
J gene: TRBJ2-7; V gene: TRBV18; clone size: few; D gene: NA; CDR3 protein: CASSRGDEQYF; CDR3 DNA: TGTGCCAGCTCTAGGGGGGACGAGCAGTACTTC
J gene: TRBJ2-7; V gene: TRBV12-3/TRBV12-4; clone size: many; D gene: TRBD1; CDR3 protein: CASGQDYEQYF; CDR3 DNA: TGTGCCAGCGGACAGGACTACGAGCAGTACTTC
J gene: TRBJ2-2; V gene: TRBV24-1; clone size: once; D gene: NA; CDR3 protein: CATVGNSGELFF; CDR3 DNA: TGTGCCACCGTAGGGAATTCCGGGGAGCTGTTTTTT
J gene: TRBJ1-5; V gene: TRBV29-1; clone size: NA; D gene: NA; CDR3 protein: CSVAAGGGQPQHF; CDR3 DNA: TGCAGCGTTGCGGCGGGGGGGGGCCAGCCCCAGCATTTT
J gene: TRBJ1-4; V gene: TRBV12-3/TRBV12-4; clone size: NA; D gene: NA; CDR3 protein: CASRGRGAYEKLFF; CDR3 DNA: TGTGCCAGCAGAGGGCGGGGGGCGTACGAAAAACTGTTTTTT
J gene: TRBJ2-7; V gene: TRBV3-1; clone size: many; D gene: NA; CDR3 protein: CASSQRQRSYEQYF; CDR3 DNA: TGTGCCAGCAGCCAACGACAGCGCTCCTACGAGCAGTACTTC
J gene: TRBJ2-3; V gene: TRBV2; clone size: few; D gene: TRBD2; CDR3 protein: CASRKREDSIDTQYF; CDR3 DNA: TGTGCCAGCAGGAAGCGGGAGGACTCCATAGATACGCAGTATTTT
J gene: TRBJ1-2; V gene: TRBV19; clone size: NA; D gene: TRBD1; CDR3 protein: CASSLYGQAYYGYTF; CDR3 DNA: TGTGCCAGTAGCCTATACGGACAGGCCTACTATGGCTACACCTTC
J gene: TRBJ2-1; V gene: TRBV3-1; clone size: NA; D gene: NA; CDR3 protein: CASSPTFSNEQFF; CDR3 DNA: TGTGCCAGCAGCCCTACCTTCTCCAATGAGCAGTTCTTC
J gene: TRBJ2-2; V gene: TRBV7-9; clone size: NA; D gene: TRBD1; CDR3 protein: CASSRRTGAQSGELFF; CDR3 DNA: TGTGCCAGCAGCCGCCGGACAGGAGCCCAGTCCGGGGAGCTGTTTTTT
J gene: TRBJ2-7; V gene: TRBV12-3/TRBV12-4; clone size: many; D gene: TRBD2; CDR3 protein: CASSPRGGGPTEQYF; CDR3 DNA: TGTGCCAGCAGCCCCCGAGGCGGGGGACCTACGGAGCAGTACTTC
J gene: TRBJ2-1; V gene: TRBV27; clone size: NA; D gene: NA; CDR3 protein: CASSFAEVYEQFF; CDR3 DNA: TGTGCCAGCAGTTTTGCGGAGGTCTATGAGCAGTTCTTC
J gene: TRBJ2-3; V gene: TRBV14; clone size: NA; D gene: NA; CDR3 protein: CASSDLGGFGDTQYF; CDR3 DNA: TGTGCCAGCAGCGATCTCGGCGGGTTTGGAGATACGCAGTATTTT
J gene: TRBJ2-1; V gene: TRBV7-2; clone size: many; D gene: NA; CDR3 protein: CASSLNSYNEQFF; CDR3 DNA: TGTGCCAGCAGCTTGAATTCCTACAATGAGCAGTTCTTC
J gene: TRBJ2-1; V gene: TRBV15; clone size: NA; D gene: NA; CDR3 protein: CATSRDADPSYNEQFF; CDR3 DNA: TGTGCCACCAGCAGAGATGCGGACCCCTCCTACAATGAGCAGTTCTTC
J gene: TRBJ2-5; V gene: TRBV6-1; clone size: once; D gene: NA; CDR3 protein: CASRPYLGRGETQYF; CDR3 DNA: TGTGCCAGCAGGCCTTACTTAGGTAGAGGAGAGACCCAGTACTTC
J gene: TRBJ2-1; V gene: TRBV20-1; clone size: once; D gene: NA; CDR3 protein: CSAISRDLDNEQFF; CDR3 DNA: TGCAGTGCTATTTCGCGGGACCTAGACAATGAGCAGTTCTTC
J gene: TRBJ1-1; V gene: TRBV6-1; clone size: few; D gene: NA; CDR3 protein: CASSYYFLGANTEAFF; CDR3 DNA: TGTGCCAGCAGTTATTATTTTTTAGGGGCGAACACTGAAGCTTTCTTT
J gene: TRBJ2-5; V gene: TRBV28; clone size: once; D gene: NA; CDR3 protein: CASSYGGVEETQYF; CDR3 DNA: TGTGCCAGCAGTTACGGTGGGGTCGAAGAGACCCAGTACTTC
J gene: TRBJ2-5; V gene: TRBV9; clone size: NA; D gene: TRBD1; CDR3 protein: CASSPGPDREETQYF; CDR3 DNA: TGTGCCAGCAGCCCCGGACCTGACAGGGAAGAGACCCAGTACTTC
J gene: TRBJ1-6; V gene: TRBV12-3/TRBV12-4; clone size: NA; D gene: NA; CDR3 protein: CASSSSGTHSPLHF; CDR3 DNA: TGTGCCAGCAGTTCCTCCGGGACGCATTCACCCCTCCACTTT
J gene: TRBJ1-2; V gene: TRBV6-1; clone size: NA; D gene: TRBD1; CDR3 protein: CASGDSTNYGYTF; CDR3 DNA: TGTGCCAGCGGGGACAGCACTAACTATGGCTACACCTTC
J gene: TRBJ2-5; V gene: TRBV5-1; clone size: NA; D gene: NA; CDR3 protein: CASSLSSEETQYF; CDR3 DNA: TGCGCCAGCAGCTTGTCTAGCGAAGAGACCCAGTACTTC
J gene: TRBJ2-4; V gene: TRBV3-1; clone size: NA; D gene: NA; CDR3 protein: CASSQQRGAQNIQYF; CDR3 DNA: TGTGCCAGCAGCCAACAAAGGGGCGCGCAGAACATTCAGTACTTC
J gene: TRBJ2-7; V gene: TRBV12-3/TRBV12-4; clone size: many; D gene: NA; CDR3 protein: CASCDRHYEQYF; CDR3 DNA: TGTGCCAGCTGTGACAGGCACTACGAGCAGTACTTC
J gene: TRBJ1-5; V gene: TRBV6-1; clone size: NA; D gene: NA; CDR3 protein: CASSEWGRAAGQPQHF; CDR3 DNA: TGTGCCAGCAGTGAATGGGGCAGGGCCGCGGGTCAGCCCCAGCATTTT
J gene: TRBJ2-1; V gene: TRBV20-1; clone size: NA; D gene: TRBD2; CDR3 protein: CSAREFRTRREQFF; CDR3 DNA: TGCAGTGCTAGAGAGTTCCGGACTAGACGCGAGCAGTTCTTC
J gene: TRBJ1-1; V gene: TRBV7-9; clone size: few; D gene: TRBD1; CDR3 protein: CASSFWDSLNTEAFF; CDR3 DNA: TGTGCCAGCAGCTTCTGGGACAGTTTGAACACTGAAGCTTTCTTT